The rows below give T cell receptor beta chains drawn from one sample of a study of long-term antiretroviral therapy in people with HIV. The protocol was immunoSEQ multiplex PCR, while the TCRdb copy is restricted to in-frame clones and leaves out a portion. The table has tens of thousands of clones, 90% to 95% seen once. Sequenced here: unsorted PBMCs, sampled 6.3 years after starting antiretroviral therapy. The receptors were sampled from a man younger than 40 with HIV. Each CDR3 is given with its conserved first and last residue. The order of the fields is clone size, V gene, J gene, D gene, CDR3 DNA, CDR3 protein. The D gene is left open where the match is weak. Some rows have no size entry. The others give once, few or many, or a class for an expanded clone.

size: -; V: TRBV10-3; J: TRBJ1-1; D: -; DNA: TGTGCCATCAGTGATGGGGGCACTGAAGCTTTCTTT; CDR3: CAISDGGTEAFF
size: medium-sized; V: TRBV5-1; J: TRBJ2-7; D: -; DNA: TGCGCCAGCAGTCGGGACGGTCCCTACGAGCAGTACTTC; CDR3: CASSRDGPYEQYF
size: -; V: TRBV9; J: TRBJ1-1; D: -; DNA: TGTGCCAGCAGCGTAGGAACAGGCCAAACCGAAGCTTTCTTT; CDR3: CASSVGTGQTEAFF
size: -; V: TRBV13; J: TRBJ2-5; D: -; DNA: TGTGCCAGCAGCTTAGGAGGAGGAGGGGAGACCCAGTACTTC; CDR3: CASSLGGGGETQYF
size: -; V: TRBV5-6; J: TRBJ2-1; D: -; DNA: TGTGCCAGCAGCTTGTACAACTACAATGAGCAGTTCTTC; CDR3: CASSLYNYNEQFF
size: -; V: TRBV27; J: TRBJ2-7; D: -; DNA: TGTGCCAGCAGTTTATGGGGTTACTCACCAAACTACGAGCAGTACTTC; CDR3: CASSLWGYSPNYEQYF
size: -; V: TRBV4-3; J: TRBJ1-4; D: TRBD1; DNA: TGCGCCAGCAGCCAGGGACAGGGTCATTCTGAAAAACTGTTTTTT; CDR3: CASSQGQGHSEKLFF
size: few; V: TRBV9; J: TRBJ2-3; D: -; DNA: TGTGCCAGCAACTCAGATACGCAGTATTTT; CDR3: CASNSDTQYF
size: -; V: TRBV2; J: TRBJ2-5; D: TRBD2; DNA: TGTGCCAGCAGTTACGACAGGGCGGTAGCGGGAGTACGAGAGACCCAGTACTTC; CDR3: CASSYDRAVAGVRETQYF
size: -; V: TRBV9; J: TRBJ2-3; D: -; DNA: TGTGCCAGCAGCGCGTTGGGGAGAGAGGCAGATACGCAGTATTTT; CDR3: CASSALGREADTQYF
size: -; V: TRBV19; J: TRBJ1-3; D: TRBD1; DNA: TGTGCCAGTAGTAACAGGGGGCCGGCTGGAAACACCATATATTTT; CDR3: CASSNRGPAGNTIYF